The T cell receptor beta chain under discussion was sequenced for a study of blood T cell repertoires in COVID-19 (TCRdb year 2020). Background on the whole study: Samples covering the acute and convalescent phases of COVID-19 were provided by collaborators in the United States, Italy and Spain. The material from the prospective study consisted of cDNA or gDNA derived from T cells, B-cell-depleted T cells, or PBMCs. Subjects who had been exposed to COVID-19, were actively infected with it, or had recovered from it provided the deeply sampled blood TCRbeta repertoires that made up the dataset. The repertoires were made available in a free public database intended to serve as a resource for research on the immune response to SARS-CoV-2. Samples came from the ongoing ImmuneRACE study (first 160 participants) plus 1,254 subjects from 6 global collaborators. A de-identified subject ID, COVID-19 status, age in years and sex were almost always included in the sample metadata. HLA class I and class II types, where available, came from metadata supplied by the sample provider rather than from assay-based typing. What the study reported, not specific to this receptor: The amount of clinical and demographic metadata varied by source and participant and was provided uncurated.

TCRbeta CDR3 regions were amplified from genomic DNA using the immunoSEQ Assay, a bias-controlled multiplex PCR. Concerning the study's data processing: Nucleated cell counts per sample were estimated from amplification of reference gene primers within the assay. To quantify the absolute abundance of each unique TCRbeta CDR3 rearrangement, sequence reads were collapsed and filtered. For each sample, productive Simpson clonality was calculated by taking the square root of Simpson's diversity index across productive rearrangements. This is the immuneACCESS table as TCRdb keeps it, with only in-frame sequences that have V and J called. A part of the clones is gone; compared with another copy, unresolved V genes explain less than half, and the rest is unexplained. That table is the source of V, J and clone size, and D and trimming were worked out from the DNA. The sample records tens of thousands of clones, 75% to 85% of which are singletons. Together, the top ten hold over 15% of the sample.

Note on this clone: Its antigen has not been determined. Base qualities are not provided; no much larger clone lies one nucleotide away.

The collaborating institutions used their own protocols to collect whole blood in K2EDTA tubes. For TCRbeta analysis, collaborators shipped samples as frozen whole blood, isolated PBMCs, or DNA extracted from either of those sample types. CDR3 length: 16 amino acids, cysteine to phenylalanine. Only the CDR3 part of the read is kept: 48 bases, read in frame from the first base. CDR1 and CDR2 (LGHDT, YNNKEL) derive from the germline V gene (reference sequence). V loses 3 bases of germline sequence and J loses 7 bases, and the interval between the two ends is 18 bases. This TCR was sampled from a human donor in a cohort sampled during active COVID-19. The rearranged segments are TRBV3-1 (or the pseudogene TRBV3-2) and TRBJ1-4, with the D gene call left open. The sample consisted of peripheral blood. The DNA sequence is given as TGTGCCAGCAGCCACTCTTCGGGGTCCGGTCGTGAAAAACTGTTTTTT. It is translated as CASSHSSGSGREKLFF.